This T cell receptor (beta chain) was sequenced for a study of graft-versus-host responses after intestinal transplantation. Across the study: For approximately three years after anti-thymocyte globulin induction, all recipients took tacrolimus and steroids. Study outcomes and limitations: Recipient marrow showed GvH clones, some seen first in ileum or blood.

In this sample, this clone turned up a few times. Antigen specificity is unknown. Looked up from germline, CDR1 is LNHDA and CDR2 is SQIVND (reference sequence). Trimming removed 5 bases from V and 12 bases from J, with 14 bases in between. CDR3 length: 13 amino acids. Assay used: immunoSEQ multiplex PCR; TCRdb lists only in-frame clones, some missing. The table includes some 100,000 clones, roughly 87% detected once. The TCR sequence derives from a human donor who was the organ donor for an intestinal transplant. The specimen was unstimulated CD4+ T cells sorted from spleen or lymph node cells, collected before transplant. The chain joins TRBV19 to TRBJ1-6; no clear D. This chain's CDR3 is CASSPTGNRPLHF. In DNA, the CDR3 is TGTGCCAGTAGTCCAACGGGGAACAGACCCCTCCACTTT.